This T cell receptor (beta chain) was documented in a study of OX40 agonist ivuxolimab in advanced cancers. General notes on the study: The costimulatory receptor OX40 (CD134) was targeted by ivuxolimab, a fully human IgG2 agonistic monoclonal antibody. The purpose of peripheral TCRbeta sequencing was to test whether ivuxolimab changed TCR sequence diversity and led to clonal T-cell expansion. Prior anti-PD-1, anti-PD-L1 or anti-CTLA-4 therapy was permitted, and checkpoint inhibitors had been received by 30% to 40% of dose-escalation patients. The paper reports the monotherapy dose-escalation portion (N of about 50 patients) of the phase I ivuxolimab trial. Of the 52 patients in dose escalation, some 20 had hepatocellular carcinoma, around 15 had melanoma, 9 had renal cell carcinoma and 9 had head and neck cancer. Intravenous ivuxolimab was administered to patients every 2 weeks at six dose levels: 0.01, 0.1, 0.3, 1.5, 3 and 10 mg/kg. In the dose-escalation cohort, 75% to 90% of patients were male, and the mean age was around 65 years with a range of about 20 to 90. Partial responses occurred in three dose-escalation patients, of whom one had hepatocellular carcinoma and two had cutaneous melanoma. The investigation overall reported the following: After ivuxolimab, expanded clones were on average more numerous among CD8+ T cells than among CD4+ T cells. The antigen specificity of the peripheral T cells that underwent clonal expansion was not determined. Low levels of normalized T-cell clonal expansion were also seen in some nonresponding patients. In partial responders in the 0.1-3.0 mg/kg groups, normalized peripheral clonal expansion was found to be among the lowest, especially among CD8+ T cells. At doses from 0.1 to 3.0 mg/kg, clonal expansion was seen in both CD4+ and CD8+ blood T cells between baseline and week 6.

Concerning this clone itself: No cognate antigen has been identified for it. Per-base qualities were not stored, and no clone one base away is much larger.

From its cysteine to its phenylalanine, the CDR3 spans 14 amino acids. Of the read, only the CDR3 DNA is kept; its 42 bases are in frame from base 1. V and J are truncated by 4 bases and 0 bases respectively, leaving an intervening sequence of 10 bases. The CDR1 and CDR2 encoded by the germline V gene are SQVTM and ANQGSEA. Patients with a history of autoimmune disease or receiving systemic immunosuppression were excluded from the trial. Peripheral blood for TCR sequencing was collected from all dose cohorts at baseline, on cycle 4 day 1, and on cycle 7 day 1. The samples were drawn from a first-in-human, open-label, multicenter phase I dose-escalation trial of ivuxolimab. Adults with locally advanced or metastatic head and neck squamous cell, hepatocellular, melanoma or renal cell carcinoma were enrolled in the trial. CD4+ and CD8+ T cells were sorted separately from peripheral blood before TCR sequencing.

For sequencing of the TCRbeta CDR3 region, genomic DNA was extracted from the sorted cells. The immunoSEQ Assay was used to sequence the TCRbeta CDR3 regions. In TCRdb, the immuneACCESS table is reduced to in-frame sequences with V and J assigned. These tables do not hold every clone; where another copy was compared, an unresolved V gene accounts for under half, and the others remain unexplained. This sample gives around 26,000 clones in total; approximately 85% of them show up just once. Clones ranked in the top ten supply less than 50% of the sample. The chain is made from TRBV29-1 and TRBJ2-1; the D segment could be TRBD1, given 5 matching bases. The sequence came from an adult with an advanced solid tumor such as melanoma, head and neck, liver or kidney cancer. The sample consisted of CD4+ or CD8+ T cells sorted from blood, taken in a trial of the OX40 agonist ivuxolimab. The sequence in DNA is TGCAGCGTTGGGACATTGAGCTCCTACAATGAGCAGTTCTTC. It encodes CSVGTLSSYNEQFF.